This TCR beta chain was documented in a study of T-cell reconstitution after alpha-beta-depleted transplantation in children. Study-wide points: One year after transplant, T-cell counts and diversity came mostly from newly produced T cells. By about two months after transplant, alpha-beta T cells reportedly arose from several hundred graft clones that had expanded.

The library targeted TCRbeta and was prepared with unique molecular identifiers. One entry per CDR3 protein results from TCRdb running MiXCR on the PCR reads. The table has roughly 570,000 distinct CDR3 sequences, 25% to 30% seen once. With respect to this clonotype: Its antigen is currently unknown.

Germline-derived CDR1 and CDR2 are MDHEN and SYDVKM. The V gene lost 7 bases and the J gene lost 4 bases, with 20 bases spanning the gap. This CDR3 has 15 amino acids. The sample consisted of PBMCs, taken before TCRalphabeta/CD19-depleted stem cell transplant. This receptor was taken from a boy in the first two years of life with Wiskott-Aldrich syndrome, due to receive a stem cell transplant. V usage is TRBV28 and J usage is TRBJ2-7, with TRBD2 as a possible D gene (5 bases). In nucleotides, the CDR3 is TGTGCCAGCACCTCCCGGGGAAAACCCACTTACGAGCAGTACTTC. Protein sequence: CASTSRGKPTYEQYF.